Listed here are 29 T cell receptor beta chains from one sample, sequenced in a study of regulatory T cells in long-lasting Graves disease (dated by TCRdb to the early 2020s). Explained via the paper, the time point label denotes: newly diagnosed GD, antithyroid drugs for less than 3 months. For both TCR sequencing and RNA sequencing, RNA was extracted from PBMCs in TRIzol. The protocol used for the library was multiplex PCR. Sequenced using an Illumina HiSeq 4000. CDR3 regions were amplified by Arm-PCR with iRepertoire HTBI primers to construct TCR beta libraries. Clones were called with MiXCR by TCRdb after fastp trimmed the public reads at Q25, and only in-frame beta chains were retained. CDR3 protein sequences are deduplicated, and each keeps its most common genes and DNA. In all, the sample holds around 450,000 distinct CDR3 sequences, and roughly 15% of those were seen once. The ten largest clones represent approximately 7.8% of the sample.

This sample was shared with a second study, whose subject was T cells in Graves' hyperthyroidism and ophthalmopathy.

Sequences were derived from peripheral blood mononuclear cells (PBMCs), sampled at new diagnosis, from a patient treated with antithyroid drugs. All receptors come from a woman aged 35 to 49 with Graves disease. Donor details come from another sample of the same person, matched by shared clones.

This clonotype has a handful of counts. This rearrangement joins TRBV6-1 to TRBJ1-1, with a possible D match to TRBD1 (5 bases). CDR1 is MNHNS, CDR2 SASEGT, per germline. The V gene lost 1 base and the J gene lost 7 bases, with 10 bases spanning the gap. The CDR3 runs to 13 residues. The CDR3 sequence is CASSEVQAGEAFF. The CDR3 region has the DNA TGTGCCAGCAGTGAAGTACAGGCGGGTGAAGCTTTCTTT.

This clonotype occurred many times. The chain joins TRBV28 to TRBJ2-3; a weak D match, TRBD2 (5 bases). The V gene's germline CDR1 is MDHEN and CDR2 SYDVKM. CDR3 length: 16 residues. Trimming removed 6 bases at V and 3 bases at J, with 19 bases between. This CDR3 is CASRSDRIRRTDTQYF. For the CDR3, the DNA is TGTGCCAGCAGATCGGACCGAATAAGGAGGACAGATACGCAGTATTTT.

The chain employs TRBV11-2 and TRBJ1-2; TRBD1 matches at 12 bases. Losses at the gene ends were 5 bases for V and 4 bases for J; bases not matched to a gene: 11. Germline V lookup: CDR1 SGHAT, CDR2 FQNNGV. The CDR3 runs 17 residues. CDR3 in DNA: TGTGCCAGCAGCCCCCCACTCGGGGACAGGGGGCCCTATGGCTACACCTTC. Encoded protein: CASSPPLGDRGPYGYTF.

The CDR3 coding sequence is TGTGCCTGGACGGGACAGGGTAGTTTCAACACTGAAGCTTTCTTT. Translating it yields CAWTGQGSFNTEAFF. The chain carries TRBV30 and TRBJ1-1; 9 bases align to TRBD1. Germline lookup yields CDR1 GTSNPN and CDR2 SVGIG (reference sequence). Trimming at V came to 4 bases and at J to 2 bases, leaving 8 bases not matched to a gene. The CDR3 spans 15 residues.

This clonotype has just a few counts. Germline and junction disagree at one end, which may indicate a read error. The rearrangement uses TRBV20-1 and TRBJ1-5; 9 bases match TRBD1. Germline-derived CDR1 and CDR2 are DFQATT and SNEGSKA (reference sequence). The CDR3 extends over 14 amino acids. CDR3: CSARTGGGNHPQHF. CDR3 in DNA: TGCAGTGCGCGTACAGGGGGCGGCAATCACCCCCAGCATTTT.

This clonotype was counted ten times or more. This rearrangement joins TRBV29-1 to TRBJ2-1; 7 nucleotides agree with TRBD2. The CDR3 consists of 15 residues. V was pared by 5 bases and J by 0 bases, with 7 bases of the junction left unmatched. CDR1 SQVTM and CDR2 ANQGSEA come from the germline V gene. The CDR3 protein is CSVPAGSISYNEQFF. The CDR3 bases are TGCAGCGTTCCAGCGGGATCGATCTCCTACAATGAGCAGTTCTTC.

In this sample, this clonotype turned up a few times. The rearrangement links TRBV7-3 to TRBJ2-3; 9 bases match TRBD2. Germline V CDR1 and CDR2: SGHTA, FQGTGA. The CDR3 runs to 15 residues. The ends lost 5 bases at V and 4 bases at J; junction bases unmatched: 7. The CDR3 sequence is CASSLESGRPDTQYF. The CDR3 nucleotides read TGTGCCAGCAGCCTAGAGAGCGGGAGGCCAGATACGCAGTATTTT.

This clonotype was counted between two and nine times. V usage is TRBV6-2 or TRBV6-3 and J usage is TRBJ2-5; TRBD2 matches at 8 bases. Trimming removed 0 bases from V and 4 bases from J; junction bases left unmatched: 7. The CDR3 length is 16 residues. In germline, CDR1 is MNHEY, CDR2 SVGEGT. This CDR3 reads CASSYSIGSGTETQYF. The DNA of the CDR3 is TGTGCCAGCAGTTACTCTATAGGTAGCGGGACAGAGACCCAGTACTTC.

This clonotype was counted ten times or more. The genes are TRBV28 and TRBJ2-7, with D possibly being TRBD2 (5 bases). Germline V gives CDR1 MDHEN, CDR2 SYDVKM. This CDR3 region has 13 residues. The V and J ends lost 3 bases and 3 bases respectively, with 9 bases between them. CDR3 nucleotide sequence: TGTGCCAGCAGTTTCCGACTAAACTACGAGCAGTACTTC. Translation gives CASSFRLNYEQYF.

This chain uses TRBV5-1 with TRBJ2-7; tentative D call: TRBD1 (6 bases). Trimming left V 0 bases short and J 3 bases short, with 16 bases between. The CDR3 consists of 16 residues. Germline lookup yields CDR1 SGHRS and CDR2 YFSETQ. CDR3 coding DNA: TGCGCCAGCAGCTTGGCAAGAGGGGACACGATCTACGAGCAGTACTTC. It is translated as CASSLARGDTIYEQYF.

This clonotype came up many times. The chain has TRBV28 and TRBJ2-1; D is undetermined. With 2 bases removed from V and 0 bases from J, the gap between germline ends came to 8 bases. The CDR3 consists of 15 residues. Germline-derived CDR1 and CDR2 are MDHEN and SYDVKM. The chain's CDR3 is CASSLAGLSYNEQFF. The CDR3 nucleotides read TGTGCCAGCAGTTTAGCCGGGCTCTCCTACAATGAGCAGTTCTTC. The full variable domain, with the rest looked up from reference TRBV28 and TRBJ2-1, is DVKVTQSSRYLVKRTGEKVFLECVQDMDHENMFWYRQDPGLGLRLIYFSYDVKMKEKGDIPEGYSVSREKKERFSLILESASTNQTSMYLCASSLAGLSYNEQFFGPGTRLTVL.

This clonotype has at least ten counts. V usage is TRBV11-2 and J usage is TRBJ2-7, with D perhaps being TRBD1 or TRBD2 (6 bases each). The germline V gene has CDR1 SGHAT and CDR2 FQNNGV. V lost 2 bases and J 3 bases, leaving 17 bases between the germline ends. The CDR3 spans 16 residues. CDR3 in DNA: TGTGCCAGCAGCTTAAGTACAGGAGGGGGGTTCTACGAGCAGTACTTC. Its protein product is CASSLSTGGGFYEQYF.

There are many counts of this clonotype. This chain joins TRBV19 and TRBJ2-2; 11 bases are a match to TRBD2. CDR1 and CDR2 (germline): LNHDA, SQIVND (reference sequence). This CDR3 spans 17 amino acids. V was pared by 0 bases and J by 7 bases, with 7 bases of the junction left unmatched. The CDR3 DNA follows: TGTGCCAGTAGTATAGATTATAGCGGGAGGGCCTTCGGGGAGCTGTTTTTT. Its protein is CASSIDYSGRAFGELFF.

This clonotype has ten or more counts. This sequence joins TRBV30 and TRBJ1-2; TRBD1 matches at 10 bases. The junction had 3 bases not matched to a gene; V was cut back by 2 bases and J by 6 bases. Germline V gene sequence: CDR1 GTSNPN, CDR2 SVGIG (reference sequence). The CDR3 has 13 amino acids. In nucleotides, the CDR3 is TGTGCCTGGAGTTTTGGGACAGGGGATGGCTACACCTTC. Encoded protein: CAWSFGTGDGYTF.

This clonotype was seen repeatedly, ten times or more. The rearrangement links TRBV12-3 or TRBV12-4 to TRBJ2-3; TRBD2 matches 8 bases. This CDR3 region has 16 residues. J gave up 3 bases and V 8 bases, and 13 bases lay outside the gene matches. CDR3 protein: CASLYRAGGGTDTQYF. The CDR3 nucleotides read TGTGCCAGCCTTTACCGAGCTGGCGGGGGGACAGATACGCAGTATTTT.

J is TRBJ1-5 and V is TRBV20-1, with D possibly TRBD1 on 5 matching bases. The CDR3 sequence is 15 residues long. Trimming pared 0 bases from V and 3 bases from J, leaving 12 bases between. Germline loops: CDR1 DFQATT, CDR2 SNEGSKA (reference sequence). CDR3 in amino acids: CSARDLRGDNQPQHF. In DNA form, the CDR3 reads TGCAGTGCTAGAGATCTTCGGGGGGACAATCAGCCCCAGCATTTT.

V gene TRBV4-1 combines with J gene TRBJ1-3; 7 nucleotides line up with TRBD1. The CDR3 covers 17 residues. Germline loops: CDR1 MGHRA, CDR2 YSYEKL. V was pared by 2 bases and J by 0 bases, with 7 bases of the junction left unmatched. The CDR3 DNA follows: TGCGCCAGCAGCCAAACTGGGACAGTCTTCTCTGGAAACACCATATATTTT. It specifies CASSQTGTVFSGNTIYF.

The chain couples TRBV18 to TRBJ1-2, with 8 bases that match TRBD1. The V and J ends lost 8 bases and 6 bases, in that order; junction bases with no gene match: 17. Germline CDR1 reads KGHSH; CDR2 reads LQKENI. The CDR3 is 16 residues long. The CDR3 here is CASGTPTDRAVDGYTF. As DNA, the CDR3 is TGTGCCAGCGGGACACCGACGGACAGGGCGGTCGATGGCTACACCTTC.

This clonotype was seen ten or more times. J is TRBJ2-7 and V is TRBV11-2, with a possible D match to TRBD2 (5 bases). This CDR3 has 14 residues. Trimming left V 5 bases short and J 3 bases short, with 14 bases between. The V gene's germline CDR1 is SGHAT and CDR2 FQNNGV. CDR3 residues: CASSGGRINYEQYF. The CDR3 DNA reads TGTGCCAGCAGCGGAGGACGGATCAACTACGAGCAGTACTTC.

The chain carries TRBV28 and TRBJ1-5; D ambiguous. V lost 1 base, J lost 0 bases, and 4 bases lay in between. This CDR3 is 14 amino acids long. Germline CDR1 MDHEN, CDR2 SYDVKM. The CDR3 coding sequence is TGTGCCAGCAGTTTATATCCTAGCAATCAGCCCCAGCATTTT. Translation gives CASSLYPSNQPQHF.

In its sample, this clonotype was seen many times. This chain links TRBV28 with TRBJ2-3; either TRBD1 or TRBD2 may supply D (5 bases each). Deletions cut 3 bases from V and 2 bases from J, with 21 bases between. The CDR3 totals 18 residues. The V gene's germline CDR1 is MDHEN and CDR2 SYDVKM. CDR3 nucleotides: TGTGCCAGCAGTTTCCTCTACCGGGACGGAGGATACACAGATACGCAGTATTTT. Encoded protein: CASSFLYRDGGYTDTQYF.

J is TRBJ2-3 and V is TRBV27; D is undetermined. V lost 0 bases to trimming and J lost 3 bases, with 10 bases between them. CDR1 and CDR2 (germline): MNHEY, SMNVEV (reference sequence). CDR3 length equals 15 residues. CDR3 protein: CASSLSEGLTDTQYF. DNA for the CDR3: TGTGCCAGCAGTTTATCGGAAGGCCTTACAGATACGCAGTATTTT.

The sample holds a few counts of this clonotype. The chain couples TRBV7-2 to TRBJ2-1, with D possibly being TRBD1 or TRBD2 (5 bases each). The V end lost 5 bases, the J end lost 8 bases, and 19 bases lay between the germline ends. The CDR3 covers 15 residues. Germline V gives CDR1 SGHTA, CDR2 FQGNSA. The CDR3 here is CASSPVLGEWYEQFF. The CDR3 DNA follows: TGTGCCAGCAGCCCCGTTCTGGGGGAGTGGTATGAGCAGTTCTTC.

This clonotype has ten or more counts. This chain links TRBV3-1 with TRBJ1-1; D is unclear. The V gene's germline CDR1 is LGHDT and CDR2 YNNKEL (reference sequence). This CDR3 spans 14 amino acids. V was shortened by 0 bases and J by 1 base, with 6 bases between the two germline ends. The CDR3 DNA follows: TGTGCCAGCAGCCAAGATGCGGCGAACACTGAAGCTTTCTTT. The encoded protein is CASSQDAANTEAFF.

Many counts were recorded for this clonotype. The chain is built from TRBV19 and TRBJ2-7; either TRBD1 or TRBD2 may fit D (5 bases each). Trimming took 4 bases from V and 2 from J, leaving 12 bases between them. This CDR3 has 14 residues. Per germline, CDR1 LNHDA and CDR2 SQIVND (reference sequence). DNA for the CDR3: TGTGCCAGTAGTAACGAGCGGACAACCTACGAGCAGTACTTC. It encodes CASSNERTTYEQYF. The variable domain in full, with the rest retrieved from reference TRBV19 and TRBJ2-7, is DGGITQSPKYLFRKEGQNVTLSCEQNLNHDAMYWYRQDPGQGLRLIYYSQIVNDFQKGDIAEGYSVSREKKESFPLTVTSAQKNPTAFYLCASSNERTTYEQYFGPGTRLTVT.

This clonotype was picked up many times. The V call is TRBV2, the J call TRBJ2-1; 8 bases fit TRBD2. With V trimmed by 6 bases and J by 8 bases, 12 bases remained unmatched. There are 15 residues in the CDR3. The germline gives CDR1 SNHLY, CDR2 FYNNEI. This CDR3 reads CASRGPGLVDDEQFF. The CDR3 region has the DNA TGTGCCAGCAGAGGACCGGGACTAGTTGATGATGAGCAGTTCTTC.

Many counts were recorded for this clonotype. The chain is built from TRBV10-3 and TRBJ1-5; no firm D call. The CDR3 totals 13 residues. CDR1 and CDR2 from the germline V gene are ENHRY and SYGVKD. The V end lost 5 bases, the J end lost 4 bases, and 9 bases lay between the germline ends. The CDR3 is CAISPGSNQPQHF. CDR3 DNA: TGTGCCATCAGTCCGGGGTCGAATCAGCCCCAGCATTTT.

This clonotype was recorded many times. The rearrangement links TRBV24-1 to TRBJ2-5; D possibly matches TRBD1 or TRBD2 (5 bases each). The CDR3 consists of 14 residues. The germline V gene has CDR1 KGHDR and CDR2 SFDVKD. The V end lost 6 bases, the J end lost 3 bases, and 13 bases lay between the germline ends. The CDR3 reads CATSSPRDEETQYF. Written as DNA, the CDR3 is TGTGCCACCAGTTCCCCCCGGGACGAAGAGACCCAGTACTTC.

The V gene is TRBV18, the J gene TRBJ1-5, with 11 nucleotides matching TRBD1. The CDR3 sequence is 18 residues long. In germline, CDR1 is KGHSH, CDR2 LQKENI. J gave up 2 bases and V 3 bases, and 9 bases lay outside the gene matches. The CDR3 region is CASSPTWTGGGGNQPQHF. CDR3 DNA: TGTGCCAGCTCACCTACCTGGACAGGGGGCGGGGGCAATCAGCCCCAGCATTTT.